Listed below are T cell receptor beta chains from one sample, sequenced in a study of blood T cell repertoires in COVID-19. Generated by immunoSEQ multiplex PCR, the TCRdb table keeps only in-frame clones and is missing some. The table lists over 300,000 clones, around 83% of them singletons, with approximately 1.1% in the top ten. The sequenced sample consisted of peripheral blood. The receptors stem from a woman aged 45-59 years with acute or convalescent COVID-19. The CDR3 runs from the conserved cysteine through the conserved F or W. D genes are given only for firm matches. The size of a clone is reported for some rows only, either as once, few or many, or as a class for expanded clones.

. | TRBJ2-2 | TRBV7-6 | TRBD2 | CASSLWELAEIPNTGELFF | TGTGCCAGCAGCTTATGGGAGCTAGCGGAGATCCCGAACACCGGGGAGCTGTTTTTT
. | TRBJ2-1 | TRBV10-3 | TRBD1 | CAIKVGDSSYNEQFF | TGTGCCATCAAAGTAGGGGACAGCTCCTACAATGAGCAGTTCTTC
. | TRBJ2-1 | TRBV6-6 | TRBD2 | CASSTTSGGVYNEQFF | TGTGCCAGCAGTACGACTAGCGGGGGGGTTTACAATGAGCAGTTCTTC
. | TRBJ1-5 | TRBV6-1 | . | CASSEGQGWGQPQHF | TGTGCCAGCAGTGAAGGCCAGGGATGGGGTCAGCCCCAGCATTTT
once | TRBJ1-6 | TRBV6-1 | . | CASTRGSGSPLHF | TGTGCCAGCACCAGAGGGTCGGGCTCACCCCTCCACTTT
. | TRBJ1-5 | TRBV16 | TRBD1 | CASSQSGTGNQPQHF | TGTGCCAGCAGCCAATCCGGGACAGGCAATCAGCCCCAGCATTTT
. | TRBJ1-2 | TRBV12-3/TRBV12-4 | . | CAAGGNYGYTF | TGTGCCGCGGGGGGTAACTATGGCTACACCTTC
. | TRBJ2-1 | TRBV7-3 | TRBD1 | CASSLARGLNEQFF | TGTGCCAGCAGCTTGGCCAGGGGGCTCAATGAGCAGTTCTTC
. | TRBJ1-6 | TRBV6-6 | TRBD1 | CASRGQPNSPLHF | TGTGCCAGCAGGGGACAGCCAAATTCACCCCTCCACTTT
. | TRBJ1-1 | TRBV10-1 | . | CASSDPGRETEAFF | TGCGCCAGCAGTGACCCGGGGCGGGAGACTGAAGCTTTCTTT
. | TRBJ2-1 | TRBV6-2/TRBV6-3 | . | CASSYSRLNPRTYNEQFF | TGTGCCAGCAGTTATTCTCGACTGAACCCTCGAACCTACAATGAGCAGTTCTTC
. | TRBJ1-1 | TRBV11-1 | . | CASSLAQTVANTEAFF | TGTGCCAGCAGCTTAGCGCAAACAGTGGCGAACACTGAAGCTTTCTTT
. | TRBJ2-2 | TRBV9 | . | CASSVQGGTGELFF | TGTGCCAGCAGCGTACAGGGGGGCACCGGGGAGCTGTTTTTT
. | TRBJ1-1 | TRBV19 | . | CASRMGGMNTEAFF | TGTGCCAGTAGGATGGGGGGTATGAACACTGAAGCTTTCTTT
. | TRBJ1-4 | TRBV5-1 | . | CASSLGGQDAEKLFF | TGCGCCAGCAGCTTGGGAGGGCAGGACGCCGAAAAACTGTTTTTT
. | TRBJ1-1 | TRBV5-1 | . | CASSDETEAFF | TGCGCCAGCAGCGATGAGACTGAAGCTTTCTTT
. | TRBJ2-3 | TRBV30 | TRBD2 | CAWSGSSLAGRTDTQYF | TGTGCCTGGAGCGGCAGCTCACTAGCGGGACGCACAGATACGCAGTATTTT
. | TRBJ2-1 | TRBV5-1 | . | CASSLRDIKSSYNEQFF | TGCGCCAGCAGCTTGCGGGACATAAAGAGCTCCTACAATGAGCAGTTCTTC
. | TRBJ2-3 | TRBV5-1 | TRBD2 | CASSENASGGRTDTQYF | TGCGCCAGCAGCGAGAACGCTAGCGGGGGGCGAACAGATACGCAGTATTTT
. | TRBJ1-5 | TRBV25-1 | . | CASSDGSGPQHF | TGTGCCAGCAGTGACGGCTCAGGGCCCCAGCATTTT
. | TRBJ2-2 | TRBV7-3 | . | CASSLTRATGELFF | TGTGCCAGCAGCTTAACTAGAGCCACCGGGGAGCTGTTTTTT
. | TRBJ2-3 | TRBV30 | TRBD2 | CAWSPTSGDSTDTQYF | TGTGCCTGGAGTCCAACTAGCGGGGACAGCACAGATACGCAGTATTTT
once | TRBJ1-2 | TRBV18 | TRBD1 | CASSPGTAYGYTF | TGTGCCAGCTCACCCGGGACAGCCTATGGCTACACCTTC
. | TRBJ1-6 | TRBV7-3 | . | CASSLRFLGGGYNSPLHF | TGTGCCAGCAGCTTAAGGTTTTTGGGGGGTGGCTATAATTCACCCCTCCACTTT
. | TRBJ1-1 | TRBV18 | TRBD1 | CASSTTGSNTEAFF | TGTGCCAGCTCAACGACAGGGTCGAACACTGAAGCTTTCTTT
few | TRBJ1-2 | TRBV6-2/TRBV6-3 | TRBD1 | CASSYLPRQGARGYTF | TGTGCCAGCAGTTACTTACCCCGACAGGGGGCGCGTGGCTACACCTTC
. | TRBJ2-3 | TRBV19 | . | CASGEQGADTQYF | TGTGCCAGTGGCGAACAAGGGGCAGATACGCAGTATTTT
. | TRBJ2-5 | TRBV15 | . | CATSRAGNVETQYF | TGTGCCACCAGCAGAGCAGGGAACGTCGAGACCCAGTACTTC
. | TRBJ2-2 | TRBV21-1 | . | CASSKARHANTGELFF | TGTGCCAGCAGCAAAGCTCGACATGCGAACACCGGGGAGCTGTTTTTT
. | TRBJ2-1 | TRBV18 | TRBD1 | CASSPDRDDEQFF | TGTGCCAGCTCACCCGACAGGGACGATGAGCAGTTCTTC
. | TRBJ2-7 | TRBV4-3 | . | CASSQDLGGEQYF | TGCGCCAGCAGCCAAGATCTGGGGGGCGAGCAGTACTTC
. | TRBJ1-2 | TRBV30 | TRBD1 | CAWRGQGSVVDGYTF | TGTGCCTGGAGGGGACAGGGATCGGTAGTGGATGGCTACACCTTC
. | TRBJ1-2 | TRBV3-1/TRBV3-2 | TRBD1 | CATRDRGDYGYTF | TGTGCAACCAGGGACAGGGGCGACTATGGCTACACCTTC
. | TRBJ2-3 | TRBV3-1/TRBV3-2 | TRBD1 | CASSGSVGGGTDTQYF | TGTGCCAGCAGCGGGTCGGTAGGGGGCGGCACAGATACGCAGTATTTT
. | TRBJ2-5 | TRBV3-1/TRBV3-2 | TRBD2 | CASSQSRGGGETQYF | TGTGCCAGCAGCCAATCCCGCGGGGGGGGCGAGACCCAGTACTTC
once | TRBJ1-1 | TRBV5-1 | TRBD1 | CASRTGANTEAFF | TGCGCCAGTCGGACAGGGGCGAACACTGAAGCTTTCTTT
. | TRBJ1-4 | TRBV12-3/TRBV12-4 | . | CASTSGYEKLFF | TGTGCCAGCACCTCAGGGTATGAAAAACTGTTTTTT
. | TRBJ1-4 | TRBV11-2 | TRBD1 | CASSLGTGMDEKLFF | TGTGCCAGCAGCTTAGGGACAGGCATGGATGAAAAACTGTTTTTT
. | TRBJ2-3 | TRBV19 | TRBD1 | CASSSAPTGAVTDTQYF | TGTGCCAGTAGTTCCGCCCCGACAGGGGCGGTGACAGATACGCAGTATTTT
. | TRBJ1-1 | TRBV28 | TRBD1 | CASSEPTGGRHKAFF | TGTGCCAGCAGTGAACCAACAGGGGGCCGCCACAAAGCTTTCTTT
. | TRBJ1-4 | TRBV15 | . | CATSTEGATNEKLFF | TGTGCCACCAGCACCGAGGGTGCAACTAATGAAAAACTGTTTTTT
. | TRBJ2-2 | TRBV5-1 | TRBD1 | CASSRTGFAGELFF | TGCGCCAGCAGCAGGACAGGGTTTGCCGGGGAGCTGTTTTTT
once | TRBJ1-2 | TRBV30 | . | CAWSVPLWGYTF | TGTGCCTGGAGTGTACCGCTATGGGGCTACACCTTC
. | TRBJ1-3 | TRBV2 | TRBD1 | CASRTGTQGNTIYF | TGTGCCAGCCGGACAGGCACTCAAGGAAACACCATATATTTT
. | TRBJ2-1 | TRBV9 | TRBD1 | CASSVGGDRNEQFF | TGTGCCAGCAGCGTAGGAGGGGACAGGAATGAGCAGTTCTTC
. | TRBJ1-1 | TRBV5-4 | . | CASSSEGTEAFF | TGTGCCAGCAGCTCGGAGGGCACTGAAGCTTTCTTT
. | TRBJ1-1 | TRBV7-2 | . | CASTQSTGTEAFF | TGTGCCAGCACCCAATCTACTGGCACTGAAGCTTTCTTT
. | TRBJ2-3 | TRBV7-9 | TRBD2 | CASSSRTSGGADTQYF | TGTGCCAGCAGCTCCCGGACTAGCGGGGGGGCAGATACGCAGTATTTT
. | TRBJ2-3 | TRBV7-3 | TRBD2 | CASSSRGGTGGDTQYF | TGTGCCAGCAGCTCCCGGGGCGGGACGGGGGGAGATACGCAGTATTTT
. | TRBJ1-6 | TRBV19 | TRBD1 | CASSFDRGLYSPLHF | TGTGCCAGTAGTTTCGACAGGGGGCTGTATTCACCCCTCCACTTT
few | TRBJ1-2 | TRBV5-1 | . | CASSLEGNYGYTF | TGCGCCAGCAGCTTGGAGGGGAACTATGGCTACACCTTC